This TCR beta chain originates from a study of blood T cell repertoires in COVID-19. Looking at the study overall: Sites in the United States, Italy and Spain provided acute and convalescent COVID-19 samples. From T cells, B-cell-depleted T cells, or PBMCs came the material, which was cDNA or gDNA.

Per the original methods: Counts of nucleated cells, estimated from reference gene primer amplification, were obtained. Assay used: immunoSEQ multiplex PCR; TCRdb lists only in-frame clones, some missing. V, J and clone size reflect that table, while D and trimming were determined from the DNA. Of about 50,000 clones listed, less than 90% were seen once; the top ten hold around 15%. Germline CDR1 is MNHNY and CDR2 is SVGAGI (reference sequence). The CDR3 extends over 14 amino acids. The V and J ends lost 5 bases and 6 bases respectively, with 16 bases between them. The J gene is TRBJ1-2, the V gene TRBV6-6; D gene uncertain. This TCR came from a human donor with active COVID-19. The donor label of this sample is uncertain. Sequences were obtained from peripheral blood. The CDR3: CASSGRRVIDGYTF. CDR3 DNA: TGTGCCAGCAGTGGCCGGCGGGTGATCGATGGCTACACCTTC.